What follows are 21 T cell receptor beta chains derived from one specimen sequenced in a study of cytotoxic CD8 clonotypes in ibrutinib-treated CLL. Method: immunoSEQ multiplex PCR; TCRdb's copy keeps in-frame clones and lacks some. The sample gives 300,000 to 400,000 clones, roughly two thirds of which show up once; just under 6.5% is in the top ten. The source material was PBMCs, sampled after 36 months of ibrutinib treatment. The receptors come from a human donor with chronic lymphocytic leukemia.

The rearrangement links TRBV7-9 to TRBJ2-3, with D perhaps being TRBD1 or TRBD2 (6 bases each). Germline V gene lookup returns CDR1 SEHNR and CDR2 FQNEAQ (reference sequence). The CDR3 totals 14 residues. Trimming removed 7 bases at V and 5 bases at J, with 16 bases between. The DNA of the CDR3 is TGTGCCAGCACCCAAGTCGGGGGCAAAGATACGCAGTATTTT. Translated: CASTQVGGKDTQYF.

CDR3: CASSLGGSTIQETQYF. The CDR3 DNA sequence: TGTGCCAGCAGTCTAGGGGGTTCTACCATCCAAGAGACCCAGTACTTC. The rearrangement joins TRBV28 to TRBJ2-5, with TRBD1 as a possible D gene (6 bases). V lost 5 bases to trimming and J lost 1 base, with 17 bases between them. The CDR3 covers 16 residues. The germline CDR1 and CDR2 sequences are MDHEN and SYDVKM.

This chain joins TRBV12-5 and TRBJ1-5; D call uncertain. The V and J ends lost 2 bases and 0 bases respectively, with 14 bases between them. Germline CDR1 is LGHNT and CDR2 is FRNRAP. The CDR3 is 17 amino acids. The CDR3 region is CASGLITGGYSNQPQHF. In DNA, the CDR3 is TGTGCTAGTGGTTTGATAACCGGAGGGTATAGCAATCAGCCCCAGCATTTT.

The genes are TRBV7-2 and TRBJ2-1; a weak D match, TRBD2 (5 bases). The CDR3 is 13 amino acids. Germline assignment: CDR1 SGHTA and CDR2 FQGNSA. The V end was cut by 0 bases, the J end by 9 bases, with 9 bases between. Written as DNA, the CDR3 is TGTGCCAGCAGCTTAGCCCGGGATCTTGAGCAGTTCTTC. This sequence encodes CASSLARDLEQFF.

A single count supports this clone. The chain recombines TRBV7-2 with TRBJ1-1, with D possibly being TRBD1 (5 bases). The CDR3 has 14 amino acids. Trimming took 1 base from V and 8 from J, leaving 14 bases between them. Germline V gene data show CDR1 as SGHTA and CDR2 as FQGNSA. The CDR3 loop is CASSLENTRGEAFF. CDR3 DNA: TGTGCCAGCAGCTTAGAGAATACGAGGGGAGAAGCTTTCTTT.

J is TRBJ2-3 and V is TRBV5-1; 7 bases fit TRBD2. Per the germline V gene, CDR1 is SGHRS and CDR2 is YFSETQ. Trimming removed 3 bases from V and 2 bases from J; junction bases left unmatched: 3. CDR3 length equals 14 residues. CDR3 amino acids: CASSWAGVTDTQYF. The CDR3 DNA follows: TGCGCCAGCAGCTGGGCGGGAGTCACAGATACGCAGTATTTT.

The genes are TRBV9 and TRBJ1-2, with a tentative D call TRBD1 (6 bases). V shed 4 bases and J shed 2 bases, with 18 bases lying between them. CDR1 and CDR2 from the germline V gene are SGDLS and YYNGEE. This CDR3 is 16 amino acids long. In nucleotides, the CDR3 is TGTGCCAGCAGCCCAAGGGGGGACGCAAGCAACTATGGCTACACCTTC. Translated: CASSPRGDASNYGYTF.

A word on this clone: The same CDR3 also results from other DNA sequences found in this sample. The chain joins TRBV28 to TRBJ2-2; D not certain. Trimming pared 3 bases from V and 4 bases from J, leaving 6 bases between. This CDR3 region has 13 residues. Germline V CDR1 and CDR2: MDHEN, SYDVKM. The CDR3 DNA reads as TGTGCCAGCAGTTTTGACGGCACCGGGGAGCTGTTTTTT. This sequence encodes CASSFDGTGELFF.

The chain is built from TRBV7-8 and TRBJ2-5; 10 positions match TRBD2. Per germline, CDR1 SGHVS and CDR2 FQNEAQ. J gave up 6 bases and V 2 bases, and 9 bases lay outside the gene matches. The CDR3 runs to 16 residues. The CDR3 reads CASSLMPAGGPKTQYF. The CDR3 DNA sequence: TGTGCCAGCAGCTTAATGCCAGCGGGAGGGCCTAAGACCCAGTACTTC.

The chain combines TRBV9 with TRBJ2-5; no clear D. CDR1 and CDR2 (germline): SGDLS, YYNGEE. Trimming stripped 0 bases from V and 5 bases from J, with 14 bases between. This CDR3 spans 15 amino acids. The CDR3 DNA follows: TGTGCCAGCAGCGTAGGAGGAGTAATTGTGGAGACCCAGTACTTC. It yields the protein CASSVGGVIVETQYF.

V usage is TRBV7-3 and J usage is TRBJ1-1; TRBD1 might be the D (6 bases). Trimming stripped 5 bases from V and 5 bases from J, with 12 bases between. Per the germline V gene, CDR1 is SGHTA and CDR2 is FQGTGA. The CDR3 covers 13 residues. This CDR3 is CASSLGGGTEAFF. In nucleotides, the CDR3 is TGTGCCAGCAGCCTTGGAGGGGGAACTGAAGCTTTCTTT. Looking up the rest from reference TRBV7-3 and TRBJ1-1 gives the full variable domain: GAGVSQTPSNKVTEKGKYVELRCDPISGHTALYWYRQSLGQGPEFLIYFQGTGAADDSGLPNDRFFAVRPEGSVSTLKIQRTERGDSAVYLCASSLGGGTEAFFGQGTRLTVV.

This chain uses TRBV18 with TRBJ1-3; possible D gene TRBD1, 5 bases. Germline CDR1 is KGHSH and CDR2 is LQKENI. There are 16 residues in the CDR3. V shed 1 base and J shed 3 bases, with 13 bases lying between them. Here the CDR3 reads CASSPLGAMSGNTIYF. In DNA, the CDR3 is TGTGCCAGCTCACCACTCGGGGCAATGAGTGGAAACACCATATATTTT.

The chain couples TRBV5-6 to TRBJ2-1, with D hard to call. The CDR3 consists of 11 residues. The V gene lost 4 bases and the J gene lost 9 bases, with 8 bases spanning the gap. The V gene's germline CDR1 is SGHDT and CDR2 YYEEEE. The chain's CDR3 is CASSIQREQFF. The DNA of the CDR3 is TGTGCCAGCAGCATCCAGCGTGAGCAGTTCTTC.

The chain employs TRBV7-3 and TRBJ1-5; 9 positions agree with TRBD1. With 2 bases clipped from V and 3 bases from J, the junction kept 5 bases outside the gene matches. Per the germline V gene, CDR1 is SGHTA and CDR2 is FQGTGA. The CDR3 sequence is 16 residues long. For the CDR3, the DNA is TGTGCCAGCAGCTTATGGGGACAGGGCAACAATCAGCCCCAGCATTTT. It encodes CASSLWGQGNNQPQHF. Full variable domain (rest looked up from reference TRBV7-3 and TRBJ1-5): GAGVSQTPSNKVTEKGKYVELRCDPISGHTALYWYRQSLGQGPEFLIYFQGTGAADDSGLPNDRFFAVRPEGSVSTLKIQRTERGDSAVYLCASSLWGQGNNQPQHFGDGTRLSIL.

This rearrangement joins TRBV5-4 to TRBJ1-1, with D hard to call. This CDR3 spans 16 amino acids. Trimming took off 4 bases at V and 0 bases at J, with 16 bases between the two ends. CDR1 is SGHNT and CDR2 is YYREEE in the germline V gene (reference sequence). CDR3: CASSPVGGVLNTEAFF. As DNA, the CDR3 is TGTGCCAGCAGCCCAGTCGGCGGCGTCTTGAACACTGAAGCTTTCTTT.

The chain has TRBV5-6 and TRBJ2-7; the D is unclear. The CDR3 extends over 14 amino acids. V lost 0 bases, J lost 5 bases, and 12 bases lay in between. Germline V gene lookup returns CDR1 SGHDT and CDR2 YYEEEE. The CDR3 spells CASSLARNLDEQYF. The DNA for the CDR3 is TGTGCCAGCAGCTTGGCCAGGAACCTGGACGAGCAGTACTTC. Filled out from reference TRBV5-6 and TRBJ2-7, the complete variable domain reads DAGVTQSPTHLIKTRGQQVTLRCSPKSGHDTVSWYQQALGQGPQFIFQYYEEEERQRGNFPDRFSGHQFPNYSSELNVNALLLGDSALYLCASSLARNLDEQYFGPGTRLTVT.

The genes are TRBV28 and TRBJ2-1; possibly TRBD2 for D (6 bases). Germline CDR1 and CDR2: MDHEN and SYDVKM. The CDR3 has 14 residues. Trimming cost V 2 bases and J 7 bases, with 12 bases left between them. The CDR3 DNA reads TGTGCCAGCAGTTTACTGGACTACCGAAATGAGCAGTTCTTC. It specifies CASSLLDYRNEQFF.

This clone was found a few times. Other DNA sequences within the sample encode an identical CDR3. This chain's CDR3 is CASSPPGNQPQHF. The CDR3 region has the DNA TGTGCCAGCTCACCCCCTGGCAATCAGCCCCAGCATTTT. The chain couples TRBV18 to TRBJ1-5, with D unresolved. CDR3 length: 13 amino acids. CDR1 is KGHSH and CDR2 is LQKENI in the germline V gene. Between the trimmed V and J ends, which lost 3 bases and 2 bases, there was a span of 5 bases.

The rearrangement joins TRBV4-3 to TRBJ2-7, with D possibly TRBD2 on 5 matching bases. Trimming removed 1 base from V and 3 bases from J, with 13 bases in between. Germline values: CDR1 LGHNA, CDR2 YSLEER. CDR3 size: 15 residues. This chain's CDR3 is CASSQGTRRDYEQYF. Here the CDR3 DNA reads TGCGCCAGCAGCCAAGGGACTCGCCGAGACTACGAGCAGTACTTC.

The DNA for the CDR3 is TGTGCCAGCAGTAAGGGACTAGCGGGAGTGAATGAGCAGTTCTTC. Amino acid sequence: CASSKGLAGVNEQFF. V gene TRBV28 combines with J gene TRBJ2-1, with TRBD2 matching 14 bases. Unmatched junction bases numbered 4, after V lost 5 bases and J lost 7 bases. This CDR3 comprises 15 residues. Germline V gene data show CDR1 as MDHEN and CDR2 as SYDVKM. The variable domain in full, completed from reference TRBV28 and TRBJ2-1, reads DVKVTQSSRYLVKRTGEKVFLECVQDMDHENMFWYRQDPGLGLRLIYFSYDVKMKEKGDIPEGYSVSREKKERFSLILESASTNQTSMYLCASSKGLAGVNEQFFGPGTRLTVL.

The rearrangement uses TRBV18 and TRBJ1-6, with 10 bases lining up with TRBD1. This CDR3 has 17 amino acids. Germline values: CDR1 KGHSH, CDR2 LQKENI. J lost 2 bases, V lost 1 base, and 2 bases had no gene match. The chain's CDR3 is CASSPLGQGAYNSPLHF. The CDR3 DNA is TGTGCCAGCTCACCACTCGGACAGGGGGCCTATAATTCACCCCTCCACTTT.